The 28 T cell receptor beta chains below all came from one sample that was sequenced in a study of T cell responses to AZD1222 COVID-19 vaccine. Profiled with immunoSEQ multiplex PCR; TCRdb holds only in-frame clones, not every one. The profile shows about 150,000 clones, about 86% of them singletons. This material consisted of peripheral blood, taken on day 0 of MenACWY control vaccination. Receptors originate from an adult in good health.

V and J are TRBV5-6 and TRBJ1-6; 8 bases are a match to TRBD1. CDR1 is SGHDT, CDR2 YYEEEE, per germline. CDR3 length equals 16 residues. The J segment lost 4 bases and the V segment lost 3 bases, leaving 6 bases of the junction unmatched. CDR3 sequence: CASSSKGTGYNSPLHF. CDR3 DNA sequence: TGTGCCAGCAGCTCAAAAGGGACAGGTTATAATTCACCCCTCCACTTT.

CDR3 nucleotides: TGCGCCAGCAGCTTGGGGTCAGGAGTCCTAGCGAGGAACACTGAAGCTTTCTTT. It specifies CASSLGSGVLARNTEAFF. This chain connects TRBV5-1 to TRBJ1-1; D is undetermined. Deletions cut 0 bases from V and 1 base from J, with 19 bases between. The length of the CDR3 is 18 residues. Per the germline V gene, CDR1 is SGHRS and CDR2 is YFSETQ.

The rearrangement joins TRBV7-2 to TRBJ2-3; 8 nucleotides line up with TRBD2. The CDR3 is 15 amino acids. Germline V gives CDR1 SGHTA, CDR2 FQGNSA. J gave up 1 base and V 5 bases, and 5 bases lay outside the gene matches. CDR3 DNA: TGTGCCAGCAGCGCCAGCGGGGGTGGCACAGATACGCAGTATTTT. Translating it yields CASSASGGGTDTQYF.

The rearrangement links TRBV11-2 to TRBJ1-2; D call uncertain. Germline CDR1 is SGHAT and CDR2 is FQNNGV. The V end lost 4 bases, the J end lost 0 bases, and 15 bases lay between the germline ends. This CDR3 is built from 16 residues. This CDR3 is CASSSTNSKANYGYTF. CDR3 nucleotide sequence: TGTGCCAGCAGCTCGACAAACAGCAAAGCTAACTATGGCTACACCTTC.

V gene TRBV19 combines with J gene TRBJ1-2, with D tentatively TRBD1 (6 bases). V gave up 7 bases and J gave up 0 bases, with 18 bases separating them. CDR3 size: 16 residues. Germline values: CDR1 LNHDA, CDR2 SQIVND (reference sequence). The CDR3 region has the DNA TGTGCCAGTAATTCGGGGTGGGACAACGCTAACTATGGCTACACCTTC. It specifies CASNSGWDNANYGYTF.

The chain joins TRBV7-8 to TRBJ1-1, with TRBD1 matching over 10 bases. The germline CDR1 and CDR2 sequences are SGHVS and FQNEAQ. The CDR3 is 15 residues long. The ends lost 5 bases at V and 6 bases at J; junction bases unmatched: 9. Here the CDR3 DNA reads TGTGCCAGCAGCCCAGCAACCGGGACAGGGGCTGAAGCTTTCTTT. This translates into CASSPATGTGAEAFF.

The rearrangement joins TRBV2 to TRBJ2-1; perhaps TRBD2 as D (6 bases). The CDR3 consists of 11 residues. Trimming left V 8 bases short and J 10 bases short, with 12 bases between. CDR1 is SNHLY and CDR2 is FYNNEI in the germline V gene. The CDR3 DNA is TGTGCCAGCCAAGCGGGTTGGGAGCAGTTCTTC. This encodes CASQAGWEQFF.

The J gene is TRBJ1-2, the V gene TRBV14; no reliable D call. V was cut by 0 bases and J by 4 bases, with 12 bases left in between. CDR1 is SGHDN, CDR2 FVKESK, per germline. CDR3 length equals 15 residues. Here the CDR3 DNA reads TGTGCCAGCAGCCAAGATCGCGACATAGGCTATGGCTACACCTTC. Translating it yields CASSQDRDIGYGYTF.

The rearrangement links TRBV15 to TRBJ1-2; 10 bases align to TRBD1. The germline V gene has CDR1 LNHNV and CDR2 YYDKDF (reference sequence). CDR3 length equals 15 residues. The ends lost 3 bases at V and 2 bases at J; junction bases unmatched: 3. The CDR3 bases are TGTGCCACCAGCAGTGGACAGGGGGGAAACTATGGCTACACCTTC. Translation: CATSSGQGGNYGYTF.

The J gene is TRBJ1-2, the V gene TRBV28; no firm D call. With 4 bases removed from V and 3 bases from J, the gap between germline ends came to 6 bases. The CDR3 has 12 residues. Per the germline V gene, CDR1 is MDHEN and CDR2 is SYDVKM. The CDR3 region has the DNA TGTGCCAGCAGTTGGAGAGACTATGGCTACACCTTC. The encoded protein is CASSWRDYGYTF.

The rearrangement links TRBV20-1 to TRBJ1-1; the D gene is possibly TRBD1 (5 bases). V was shortened by 3 bases and J by 6 bases, with 26 bases between the two germline ends. This CDR3 spans 17 amino acids. Per germline, CDR1 DFQATT and CDR2 SNEGSKA (reference sequence). The CDR3 nucleotides read TGCAGTGCTAGTGGGGTCTTGAAGGGGAAGTATGGCCCTGAAGCTTTCTTT. Its protein product is CSASGVLKGKYGPEAFF.

This rearrangement joins TRBV19 to TRBJ1-3; D is unresolved. In germline, CDR1 is LNHDA, CDR2 SQIVND (reference sequence). This CDR3 is 13 amino acids long. V dropped 5 bases and J dropped 7 bases, with 12 bases sitting between them. The CDR3 DNA follows: TGTGCCAGTAGTCTGGTCAACGGCAACACCATATATTTT. Translation: CASSLVNGNTIYF.

This rearrangement joins TRBV14 to TRBJ1-1; D is perhaps TRBD1 (5 bases). The V end was cut by 6 bases, the J end by 0 bases, with 11 bases between. Germline loops: CDR1 SGHDN, CDR2 FVKESK. The CDR3 is 14 residues long. Written as DNA, the CDR3 is TGTGCCAGCAGTCTCAGGGTCATGAACACTGAAGCTTTCTTT. It specifies CASSLRVMNTEAFF.

CDR3 in amino acids: CASSESGGRHYGYTF. The DNA for the CDR3 is TGTGCCAGCAGTGAATCCGGGGGCAGGCACTATGGCTACACCTTC. The rearrangement uses TRBV25-1 and TRBJ1-2; D may be TRBD1 (6 bases). The CDR3 covers 15 residues. Trimming removed 1 base from V and 3 bases from J, with 12 bases in between. Germline V gives CDR1 MGHDK, CDR2 SYGVNS.

The chain links TRBV6-5 to TRBJ1-1, with D possibly being TRBD1 (5 bases). Germline V lookup: CDR1 MNHEY, CDR2 SVGAGI. This CDR3 has 14 amino acids. Trimming pared 6 bases from V and 4 bases from J, leaving 15 bases between. CDR3 coding DNA: TGTGCCAGCAGGGGGGAGGATACTTTCACTGAAGCTTTCTTT. Amino acid sequence: CASRGEDTFTEAFF.

The V call is TRBV5-5, the J call TRBJ2-2, with a possible D match to TRBD1 (5 bases). CDR3 length: 14 residues. Trimming removed 7 bases from V and 5 bases from J, with 15 bases in between. Germline lookup yields CDR1 SGHKS and CDR2 YYEKEE (reference sequence). CDR3 amino acids: CASSLLGRTGELFF. CDR3 in DNA: TGTGCCAGCTCTTTATTGGGGCGAACCGGGGAGCTGTTTTTT.

The chain employs TRBV11-3 and TRBJ1-2; TRBD1 is a possible D gene (6 bases). Germline V gene sequence: CDR1 SGHNT, CDR2 YENEEA. CDR3 length: 13 residues. Trimming pared 4 bases from V and 7 bases from J, leaving 13 bases between. The CDR3 DNA sequence: TGTGCCAGCAGCTCCAGGGGAGGGCTTGGCTACACCTTC. Translation: CASSSRGGLGYTF.

J is TRBJ2-7 and V is TRBV21-1. TRBV21-1 is given as a pseudogene. The CDR3 contains 14 residues. In DNA form, the CDR3 reads TGTGCCAGCAGCAAAGGGGGGAGCTCCTACGAGCAGTACGTC. As protein: CASSKGGSSYEQYV.

The chain is built from TRBV27 and TRBJ1-1; maybe TRBD1 (5 bases). Trimming stripped 2 bases from V and 1 base from J, with 11 bases between. The CDR3 sequence is 15 residues long. CDR1 MNHEY and CDR2 SMNVEV come from the germline V gene (reference sequence). Written as DNA, the CDR3 is TGTGCCAGCAGTTTAGAGGCAGGGAGGAACACTGAAGCTTTCTTT. Amino acids: CASSLEAGRNTEAFF.

The chain is built from TRBV27 and TRBJ1-1; D is possibly TRBD1 (5 bases). V lost 4 bases, J lost 4 bases, and 10 bases lay in between. The CDR3 has 13 amino acids. CDR1 and CDR2 (germline): MNHEY, SMNVEV (reference sequence). As DNA, the CDR3 is TGTGCCAGCAGTTGGGGCGCGAGCACTGAAGCTTTCTTT. It is translated as CASSWGASTEAFF.

V is TRBV5-4 and J is TRBJ1-3; D remains unclear. The V end lost 1 base, the J end lost 0 bases, and 2 bases lay between the germline ends. Per the germline V gene, CDR1 is SGHNT and CDR2 is YYREEE (reference sequence). This CDR3 is 13 amino acids long. The CDR3 nucleotides read TGTGCCAGCAGCTTGCGCTCTGGAAACACCATATATTTT. It is translated as CASSLRSGNTIYF.

Comment on this clone: At the DNA level, this CDR3 is encoded by other sequences in the same sample as well. The chain is built from TRBV3-1 (or the pseudogene TRBV3-2) and TRBJ2-5; 8 positions agree with TRBD2. This CDR3 is 15 amino acids long. The trim removed 4 bases at V and 5 bases at J, leaving 9 bases unmatched. Germline CDR1 and CDR2: LGHDT and YNNKEL (reference sequence). CDR3 protein: CASSLTRGGGETQYF. The CDR3, as DNA: TGTGCCAGCAGCCTGACCCGGGGCGGGGGGGAGACCCAGTACTTC.

V is TRBV4-2 and J is TRBJ1-5; D unresolved. The CDR3 covers 14 residues. CDR1 and CDR2 (germline): LGHNA, YNFKEQ. V was pared by 0 bases and J by 4 bases, with 7 bases between. Here the CDR3 reads CASSQDWANQPQHF. CDR3 nucleotides: TGTGCCAGCAGCCAAGATTGGGCTAATCAGCCCCAGCATTTT.

Only a few counts were recorded for this clone. This sequence joins TRBV18 and TRBJ1-6, with 10 bases matching TRBD1. Germline assignment: CDR1 KGHSH and CDR2 LQKENI. Unmatched junction bases numbered 9, after V lost 4 bases and J lost 9 bases. The CDR3 covers 16 residues. The DNA of the CDR3 is TGTGCCAGCTCACTTTATGCGGACAGGGGGATTTCACCCCTCCACTTT. Translated, it gives CASSLYADRGISPLHF. The whole variable domain, remainder taken from reference TRBV18 and TRBJ1-6, is NAGVMQNPRHLVRRRGQEARLRCSPMKGHSHVYWYRQLPEEGLKFMVYLQKENIIDESGMPKERFSAEFPKEGPSILRIQQVVRGDSAAYFCASSLYADRGISPLHFGNGTRLTVT.

V is TRBV2 and J is TRBJ2-7; no clear D. The CDR3 has 12 residues. Germline loops: CDR1 SNHLY, CDR2 FYNNEI. V lost 4 bases, J lost 6 bases, and 10 bases lay in between. This CDR3 reads CASSGAGFEQYF. The CDR3 DNA reads TGTGCCAGCAGTGGAGCCGGGTTCGAGCAGTACTTC. The complete variable domain, with remaining parts taken from reference TRBV2 and TRBJ2-7, reads EPEVTQTPSHQVTQMGQEVILRCVPISNHLYFYWYRQILGQKVEFLVSFYNNEISEKSEIFDDQFSVERPDGSNFTLKIRSTKLEDSAMYFCASSGAGFEQYFGPGTRLTVT.

This sequence joins TRBV7-9 and TRBJ2-1; 14 nucleotides agree with TRBD2. The V gene end was trimmed by 4 bases and the J gene end by 9 bases; junction bases not matched to a gene: 5. The germline V gene has CDR1 SEHNR and CDR2 FQNEAQ (reference sequence). The CDR3 has 15 amino acids. CDR3 DNA: TGTGCCAGCAGCTCAGGGACTAGCGGGGGAGGTGAGCAGTTCTTC. As protein: CASSSGTSGGGEQFF.

V gene TRBV11-2 combines with J gene TRBJ2-7; possibly TRBD2 for D (5 bases). The CDR3 contains 11 residues. Trimming pared 2 bases from V and 6 bases from J, leaving 5 bases between. Per germline, CDR1 SGHAT and CDR2 FQNNGV. The CDR3 is CASSLRGEQYF. In DNA form, the CDR3 reads TGTGCCAGCAGCTTACGGGGCGAGCAGTACTTC.

This chain links TRBV7-9 with TRBJ1-3, with a tentative D call TRBD1 (6 bases). The CDR3 consists of 15 residues. CDR1 and CDR2 from the germline V gene are SEHNR and FQNEAQ (reference sequence). Trimming took off 6 bases at V and 4 bases at J, with 16 bases between the two ends. The CDR3 sequence is CASSLQGLAGNTIYF. The CDR3, as DNA: TGTGCCAGCAGTCTACAGGGTCTTGCGGGAAACACCATATATTTT.